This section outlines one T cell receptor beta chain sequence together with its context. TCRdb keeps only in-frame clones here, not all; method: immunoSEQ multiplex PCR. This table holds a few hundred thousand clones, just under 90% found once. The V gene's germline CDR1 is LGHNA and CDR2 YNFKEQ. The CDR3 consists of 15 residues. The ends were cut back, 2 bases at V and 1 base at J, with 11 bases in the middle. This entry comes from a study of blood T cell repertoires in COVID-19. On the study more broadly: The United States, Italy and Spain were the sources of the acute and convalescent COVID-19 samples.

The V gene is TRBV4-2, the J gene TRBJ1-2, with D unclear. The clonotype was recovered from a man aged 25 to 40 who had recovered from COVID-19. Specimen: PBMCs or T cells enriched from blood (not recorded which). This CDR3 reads CASSQRGLGNYGYTF. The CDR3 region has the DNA TGTGCCAGCAGCCAACGAGGGCTGGGTAACTATGGCTACACCTTC.